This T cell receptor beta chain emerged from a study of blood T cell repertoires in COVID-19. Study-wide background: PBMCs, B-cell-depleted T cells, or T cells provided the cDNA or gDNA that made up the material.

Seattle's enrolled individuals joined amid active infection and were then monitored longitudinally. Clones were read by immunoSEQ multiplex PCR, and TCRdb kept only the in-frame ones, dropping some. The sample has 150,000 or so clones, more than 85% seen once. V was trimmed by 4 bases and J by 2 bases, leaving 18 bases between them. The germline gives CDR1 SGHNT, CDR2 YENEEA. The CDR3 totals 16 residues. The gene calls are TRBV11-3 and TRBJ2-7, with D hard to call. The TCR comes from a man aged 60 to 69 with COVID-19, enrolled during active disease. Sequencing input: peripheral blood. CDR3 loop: CASSSPYPTRTYEQYF. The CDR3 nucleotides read TGTGCCAGCAGCTCACCCTATCCGACACGAACCTACGAGCAGTACTTC. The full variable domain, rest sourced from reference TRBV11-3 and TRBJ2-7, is EAGVVQSPRYKIIEKKQPVAFWCNPISGHNTLYWYLQNLGQGPELLIRYENEEAVDDSQLPKDRFSAERLKGVDSTLKIQPAELGDSAVYLCASSSPYPTRTYEQYFGPGTRLTVT.